The rows below give T cell receptor beta chains drawn from one sample of a study of blood T cell repertoires in COVID-19. Method: immunoSEQ multiplex PCR; TCRdb's copy keeps in-frame clones and lacks some. Of nearly 300,000 clones in the sample, 88% are singletons; the top ten hold approximately 6.6%. The source material was peripheral blood. These receptors were collected from a woman under 40 who had recovered from COVID-19. CDR3s include the opening cysteine and the closing phenylalanine or tryptophan. The order of the fields is J gene, V gene, clone size, D gene, CDR3 protein, CDR3 DNA. The D gene is left open where the match is weak. A clone size is listed for some rows: how often the clone was seen (once, few, many), or a class if it is expanded.

J: TRBJ2-1; V: TRBV18; size: NA; D: TRBD1; CDR3: CASSPDRVREQFF; DNA: TGTGCCAGCTCCCCAGACAGGGTACGAGAGCAGTTCTTC
J: TRBJ2-2; V: TRBV4-1; size: NA; D: TRBD1; CDR3: CASSQDLGLMGQGTGELFF; DNA: TGCGCCAGCAGCCAAGATTTGGGGCTAATGGGACAGGGTACCGGGGAGCTGTTTTTT
J: TRBJ1-4; V: TRBV10-3; size: NA; D: NA; CDR3: CAISESRDIRGTTNEKLFF; DNA: TGTGCCATCAGTGAGAGCCGGGACATAAGGGGGACAACTAATGAAAAACTGTTTTTT
J: TRBJ2-7; V: TRBV21-1; size: NA; D: NA; CDR3: CASDTGTGSSYEQYF; DNA: TGTGCCAGCGATACCGGGACAGGGTCCTCCTACGAGCAGTACTTC
J: TRBJ2-7; V: TRBV28; size: NA; D: NA; CDR3: CASSAGVGADTRIF; DNA: TGTGCCAGCAGCGCGGGGGTGGGGGCGGATACTAGAATCTTC
J: TRBJ2-2; V: TRBV5-1; size: NA; D: TRBD2; CDR3: CASSLLAATNTGELFF; DNA: TGCGCCAGCAGCTTACTAGCGGCTACGAACACCGGGGAGCTGTTTTTT
J: TRBJ1-3; V: TRBV19; size: NA; D: NA; CDR3: CASSIRQASGNTIYF; DNA: TGTGCCAGTAGTATCCGACAGGCCTCTGGAAACACCATATATTTT
J: TRBJ1-1; V: TRBV6-6; size: few; D: NA; CDR3: CASSYAGQMAEAFF; DNA: TGTGCCAGCAGTTACGCCGGACAGATGGCTGAAGCTTTCTTT
J: TRBJ1-1; V: TRBV7-2; size: NA; D: TRBD1; CDR3: CASSTTGVGTEAFF; DNA: TGTGCCAGCAGCACCACAGGGGTGGGCACTGAAGCTTTCTTT
J: TRBJ1-2; V: TRBV1; size: NA; D: NA; CDR3: CTSSRGGQRSNYGYTF; DNA: TGCACCAGCAGCCGAGGGGGACAGCGATCTAACTATGGCTACACCTTC
J: TRBJ1-1; V: TRBV7-3; size: NA; D: NA; CDR3: CASSQRQVGTEAFF; DNA: TGTGCCAGCAGCCAAAGACAGGTTGGCACTGAAGCTTTCTTT
J: TRBJ2-5; V: TRBV7-2; size: NA; D: TRBD2; CDR3: CASSLRSGGAGGRQETQYF; DNA: TGTGCCAGCAGCTTAAGGAGCGGGGGGGCCGGAGGAAGACAAGAGACCCAGTACTTC
J: TRBJ1-1; V: TRBV19; size: NA; D: TRBD1; CDR3: CASSMGQGAGEAFF; DNA: TGTGCCAGTAGTATGGGACAGGGGGCCGGTGAAGCTTTCTTT
J: TRBJ1-1; V: TRBV5-1; size: NA; D: NA; CDR3: CASSLLSRETEAFF; DNA: TGCGCCAGCAGCTTGTTAAGCAGGGAAACCGAAGCTTTCTTT
J: TRBJ1-2; V: TRBV6-6; size: NA; D: NA; CDR3: CASSYARANYGYTF; DNA: TGTGCCAGCAGTTACGCCAGGGCTAACTATGGCTACACCTTC
J: TRBJ2-1; V: TRBV6-5; size: NA; D: TRBD1; CDR3: CASRQGTYNEQFF; DNA: TGTGCCAGCAGACAGGGGACCTACAATGAGCAGTTCTTC
J: TRBJ2-5; V: TRBV3-1/TRBV3-2; size: NA; D: NA; CDR3: CASSQDLAGQETQYF; DNA: TGTGCCAGCAGCCAAGATCTCGCAGGACAAGAGACCCAGTACTTC
J: TRBJ2-1; V: TRBV5-4; size: NA; D: NA; CDR3: CASSLGGVSYNEQFF; DNA: TGTGCCAGCAGCTTGGGCGGGGTCTCCTACAATGAGCAGTTCTTC
J: TRBJ1-1; V: TRBV27; size: NA; D: TRBD1; CDR3: CASSKNTGGGTEAFF; DNA: TGTGCCAGCAGTAAGAATACAGGGGGGGGGACTGAAGCTTTCTTT
J: TRBJ2-2; V: TRBV9; size: NA; D: NA; CDR3: CASSTANTGELFF; DNA: TGTGCCAGCAGTACAGCGAACACCGGGGAGCTGTTTTTT
J: TRBJ1-3; V: TRBV2; size: NA; D: NA; CDR3: CASSDVQSGNTIYF; DNA: TGTGCCAGCAGTGATGTACAGTCTGGAAACACCATATATTTT
J: TRBJ1-1; V: TRBV29-1; size: NA; D: NA; CDR3: CSAQDRTDTEAFF; DNA: TGCAGCGCCCAGGACAGAACGGACACTGAAGCTTTCTTT
J: TRBJ2-3; V: TRBV7-9; size: NA; D: NA; CDR3: CASLGLSTDTQYF; DNA: TGTGCCAGCCTGGGACTTTCGACAGATACGCAGTATTTT
J: TRBJ1-2; V: TRBV4-1; size: once; D: NA; CDR3: CASSQAAGGQYGYTF; DNA: TGCGCCAGCAGCCAAGCCGCAGGCGGGCAATATGGCTACACCTTC
J: TRBJ2-7; V: TRBV14; size: NA; D: TRBD1; CDR3: CASSRQGARSYEQYF; DNA: TGTGCCAGCAGCCGACAGGGGGCTCGATCCTACGAGCAGTACTTC
J: TRBJ2-1; V: TRBV24-1; size: NA; D: NA; CDR3: CATSVAGGFYNEQFF; DNA: TGTGCCACCAGTGTTGCAGGGGGGTTCTACAATGAGCAGTTCTTC
J: TRBJ2-5; V: TRBV5-8; size: NA; D: TRBD1; CDR3: CASSRDSQETQYF; DNA: TGTGCCAGCAGCAGGGACAGTCAAGAGACCCAGTACTTC
J: TRBJ2-7; V: TRBV3-1/TRBV3-2; size: NA; D: TRBD1; CDR3: CASSQGQGYEQYF; DNA: TGTGCCAGCAGCCAAGGACAGGGGTACGAGCAGTACTTC
J: TRBJ1-3; V: TRBV3-1/TRBV3-2; size: NA; D: NA; CDR3: CASSQDKSGNTIYF; DNA: TGTGCCAGCAGCCAAGACAAATCTGGAAACACCATATATTTT
J: TRBJ2-1; V: TRBV5-1; size: NA; D: TRBD2; CDR3: CASSKTGLAVDEQFF; DNA: TGCGCCAGCAGCAAAACCGGACTAGCGGTGGATGAGCAGTTCTTC
J: TRBJ1-5; V: TRBV28; size: once; D: TRBD1; CDR3: CASRNKGDRGSQPQHF; DNA: TGTGCCAGCAGGAACAAGGGGGACAGGGGCAGTCAGCCCCAGCATTTT
J: TRBJ2-3; V: TRBV5-4; size: NA; D: TRBD2; CDR3: CASSYRLAGTDTQYF; DNA: TGTGCCAGCAGCTACAGACTAGCGGGCACAGATACGCAGTATTTT
J: TRBJ1-1; V: TRBV28; size: few; D: NA; CDR3: CASSLWAGLSAEAFF; DNA: TGTGCCAGCAGTTTATGGGCAGGGCTTTCCGCTGAAGCTTTCTTT
J: TRBJ1-2; V: TRBV2; size: NA; D: TRBD1; CDR3: CASKYDRGLNYGYTF; DNA: TGTGCCAGCAAATATGACAGGGGGCTCAACTATGGCTACACCTTC
J: TRBJ2-1; V: TRBV7-3; size: NA; D: NA; CDR3: CASSPTGTPGYEQFF; DNA: TGTGCCAGCAGCCCCACCGGGACTCCGGGGTATGAGCAGTTCTTC
J: TRBJ2-7; V: TRBV2; size: NA; D: NA; CDR3: CASSSFGGARYEQYF; DNA: TGTGCCAGCAGCTCATTCGGGGGAGCTCGCTACGAGCAGTACTTC
J: TRBJ2-7; V: TRBV5-6; size: NA; D: NA; CDR3: CASSPGPGGGLSYEQYF; DNA: TGTGCCAGCAGCCCTGGCCCCGGCGGGGGCCTCTCCTACGAGCAGTACTTC
J: TRBJ1-2; V: TRBV6-5; size: NA; D: NA; CDR3: CASSYGGGNYGYTF; DNA: TGTGCCAGCAGTTACGGCGGAGGTAACTATGGCTACACCTTC
J: TRBJ2-7; V: TRBV7-2; size: NA; D: TRBD1; CDR3: CASSKDRDYEQYF; DNA: TGTGCCAGCAGCAAGGACAGGGACTACGAGCAGTACTTC
J: TRBJ1-6; V: TRBV19; size: NA; D: NA; CDR3: CASSTGRYSPLHF; DNA: TGTGCCAGCTCCACAGGACGTTATTCACCCCTCCACTTT